Listed below are T cell receptor beta chains from one sample, sequenced in a study of blood T cell repertoires in COVID-19. Clones were read by immunoSEQ multiplex PCR, and TCRdb kept only the in-frame ones, dropping some. The sample includes some 200,000 clones, 65% to 90% seen only once; the top ten take less than 15%. Sequenced material: peripheral blood. The receptor set was obtained from a human donor in a cohort sampled during active COVID-19. Each CDR3 is given with its conserved first and last residue. D genes are given only for firm matches. Clone sizes are given selectively: once, few, many, or a class where the clone is expanded.

J gene: TRBJ1-1; clone size: -; V gene: TRBV9; D gene: -; CDR3 DNA: TGTGCCAGCAGCGTAGAGCAGGGGCTTAACACTGAAGCTTTCTTT; CDR3 protein: CASSVEQGLNTEAFF
J gene: TRBJ1-3; clone size: -; V gene: TRBV3-1/TRBV3-2; D gene: TRBD1; CDR3 DNA: TGTGCCAGCAGCCGCGGACAGGGGGCGAAAGGAAACACCATATATTTT; CDR3 protein: CASSRGQGAKGNTIYF
J gene: TRBJ2-4; clone size: few; V gene: TRBV7-2; D gene: TRBD2; CDR3 DNA: TGTGCCAGCAGCTTAGGTAGCGGGAGGGCCAGCCCTCAGTACTTC; CDR3 protein: CASSLGSGRASPQYF
J gene: TRBJ1-6; clone size: -; V gene: TRBV28; D gene: -; CDR3 DNA: TGTGCCAGCAGTTTAGTAGGGGTTTCACCCCTCCACTTT; CDR3 protein: CASSLVGVSPLHF
J gene: TRBJ2-3; clone size: -; V gene: TRBV7-2; D gene: TRBD2; CDR3 DNA: TGTGCCAGCAGCTTGGCCAGGACTAGCGGCCATCTCCCTCAGGATACGCAGTATTTT; CDR3 protein: CASSLARTSGHLPQDTQYF
J gene: TRBJ1-4; clone size: -; V gene: TRBV11-2; D gene: -; CDR3 DNA: TGTGCGAGCGGCGGGTTAGCTAATGAAAAACTGTTTTTT; CDR3 protein: CASGGLANEKLFF
J gene: TRBJ1-3; clone size: -; V gene: TRBV20-1; D gene: TRBD1; CDR3 DNA: TGCAGTGCTAGTCCCCCTGGACAGGGGCCGCCGTTCTCTGGAAACACCATATATTTT; CDR3 protein: CSASPPGQGPPFSGNTIYF
J gene: TRBJ2-5; clone size: -; V gene: TRBV5-1; D gene: TRBD1; CDR3 DNA: TGCGCCAGCAGCAATACAGGGGGCTTGCAGACCCAGTACTTC; CDR3 protein: CASSNTGGLQTQYF
J gene: TRBJ1-5; clone size: once; V gene: TRBV6-1; D gene: -; CDR3 DNA: TGTGCCAGCAGTGATGACAGGCTGGAGCAGCCCCAGCATTTT; CDR3 protein: CASSDDRLEQPQHF
J gene: TRBJ1-4; clone size: -; V gene: TRBV27; D gene: -; CDR3 DNA: TGTGCCAGCAGTTTAAGCCGCCAGGGACTGATAGGAAAACTGTTTTTT; CDR3 protein: CASSLSRQGLIGKLFF
J gene: TRBJ2-2; clone size: -; V gene: TRBV7-9; D gene: -; CDR3 DNA: TGTGCCAGCCCCCAGAGGACGAACACCGGGGAGCTGTTTTTT; CDR3 protein: CASPQRTNTGELFF
J gene: TRBJ1-4; clone size: -; V gene: TRBV28; D gene: -; CDR3 DNA: TGTGCCAGCAGTTTAGACAGCTCCGCGTGGGAAAAACTGTTTTTT; CDR3 protein: CASSLDSSAWEKLFF
J gene: TRBJ1-1; clone size: -; V gene: TRBV5-1; D gene: -; CDR3 DNA: TGCGCCAGCACAGGGATCATGAACACTGAAGCTTTCTTT; CDR3 protein: CASTGIMNTEAFF
J gene: TRBJ2-3; clone size: -; V gene: TRBV3-1/TRBV3-2; D gene: -; CDR3 DNA: TGTGCCAGCAGCCATCTCGGGAGTTTAGCAGATACGCAGTATTTT; CDR3 protein: CASSHLGSLADTQYF
J gene: TRBJ2-1; clone size: -; V gene: TRBV13; D gene: TRBD2; CDR3 DNA: TGTGCCAGCAGCGCCCGGACTAGCTTAAAGTTCTTC; CDR3 protein: CASSARTSLKFF
J gene: TRBJ2-5; clone size: -; V gene: TRBV5-4; D gene: -; CDR3 DNA: TGTGCCAGCAGTTCGGCACAGCCAGGGGAGACCCAGTACTTC; CDR3 protein: CASSSAQPGETQYF
J gene: TRBJ2-7; clone size: -; V gene: TRBV5-4; D gene: TRBD1; CDR3 DNA: TGTGCCAGCAGCTATCCTTTAGGGACAGGGGGCGGAGGGTCCTACGAGCAGTACTTC; CDR3 protein: CASSYPLGTGGGGSYEQYF
J gene: TRBJ2-1; clone size: few; V gene: TRBV27; D gene: TRBD2; CDR3 DNA: TGTGCCAGCCCCGGGGGACTAGCGGGAGGCTGTGAAAGGGATGAGCAGTTCTTC; CDR3 protein: CASPGGLAGGCERDEQFF
J gene: TRBJ2-7; clone size: -; V gene: TRBV6-2/TRBV6-3; D gene: -; CDR3 DNA: TGTGCCAGCAGCCGTCGCCGGGGATCAGAGGAGCAGTACTTC; CDR3 protein: CASSRRRGSEEQYF
J gene: TRBJ1-1; clone size: once; V gene: TRBV5-1; D gene: -; CDR3 DNA: TGCGCCAGCAGCTTTGGGGGGGCAACCTTCAACACTGAAGCTTTCTTT; CDR3 protein: CASSFGGATFNTEAFF
J gene: TRBJ2-7; clone size: -; V gene: TRBV5-6; D gene: TRBD1; CDR3 DNA: TGTGCCAGCAGCGTCGGACAGGAACCCTACGAGCAGTACTTC; CDR3 protein: CASSVGQEPYEQYF
J gene: TRBJ1-2; clone size: few; V gene: TRBV4-1; D gene: TRBD1; CDR3 DNA: TGCGCCAGCAGCCAAGTAACAGGGGATGCGGTCTATGGCTACACCTTC; CDR3 protein: CASSQVTGDAVYGYTF
J gene: TRBJ1-2; clone size: -; V gene: TRBV6-5; D gene: TRBD1; CDR3 DNA: TGTGCCAGCACCAGGACAGGGTCTGGCTACACCTTC; CDR3 protein: CASTRTGSGYTF
J gene: TRBJ2-7; clone size: -; V gene: TRBV28; D gene: -; CDR3 DNA: TGTGCCAGCAGTTTGGGGGGACGTCCCTACGAGCAGTACTTC; CDR3 protein: CASSLGGRPYEQYF